This TCR beta chain was obtained from a study of human T cells and chemical hapten exposure. Study at large: On around 2 cm by around 2 cm of upper inner arm skin, sensitization was performed with 2% DPC. Study conclusions and caveats: DPC sensitization produced no change in TCRs with frequency above 1 in 1000.

As to time point: pre-sensitization, week 0. The treatment here: therapeutic diphenylcyclopropenone sensitization with weekly scalp DPC. This clonotype was recorded many times. Its antigen is currently unknown. TCRdb re-analysed the RACE reads in MiXCR, keeping a single row per CDR3 protein. The table includes tens of thousands of distinct CDR3 sequences, 9.6% detected once. CDR1 is SEHNR and CDR2 is FQNEAQ in the germline V gene (reference sequence). Deletions cut 5 bases from V and 4 bases from J, with 19 bases between. This CDR3 has 16 residues. The source was whole blood, collected in connection with sensitization to the hapten diphenylcyclopropenone (DPC). The rearrangement joins TRBV7-9 to TRBJ2-3, with D possibly called TRBD1 or TRBD2 (5 bases each). The clonotype originates from a woman in her forties with alopecia areata. Some clones in this sample may be carry-over from other donors' samples. Here the CDR3 reads CASSPGGARAADTQYF. CDR3 nucleotide sequence: TGTGCCAGCAGCCCCGGTGGGGCGCGGGCCGCAGATACGCAGTATTTT. Full variable domain (rest looked up from reference TRBV7-9 and TRBJ2-3): DTGVSQNPRHKITKRGQNVTFRCDPISEHNRLYWYRQTLGQGPEFLTYFQNEAQLEKSRLLSDRFSAERPKGSFSTLEIQRTEQGDSAMYLCASSPGGARAADTQYFGPGTRLTVL.